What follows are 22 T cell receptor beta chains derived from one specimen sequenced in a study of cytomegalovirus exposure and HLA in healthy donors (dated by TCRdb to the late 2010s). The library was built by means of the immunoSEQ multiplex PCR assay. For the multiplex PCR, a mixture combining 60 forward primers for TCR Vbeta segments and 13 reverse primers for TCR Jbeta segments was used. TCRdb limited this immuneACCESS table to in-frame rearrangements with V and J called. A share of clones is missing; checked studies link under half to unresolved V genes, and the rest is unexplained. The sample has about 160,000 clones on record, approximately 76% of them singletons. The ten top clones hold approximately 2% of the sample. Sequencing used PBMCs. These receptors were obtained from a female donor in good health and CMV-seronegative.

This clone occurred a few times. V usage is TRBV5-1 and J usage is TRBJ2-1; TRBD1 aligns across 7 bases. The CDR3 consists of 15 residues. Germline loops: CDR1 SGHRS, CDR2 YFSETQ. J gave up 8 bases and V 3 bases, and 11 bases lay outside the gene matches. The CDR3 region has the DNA TGCGCCAGCAGCTCGGGGTTGGACAGGCGGGATGAGCAGTTCTTC. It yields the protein CASSSGLDRRDEQFF.

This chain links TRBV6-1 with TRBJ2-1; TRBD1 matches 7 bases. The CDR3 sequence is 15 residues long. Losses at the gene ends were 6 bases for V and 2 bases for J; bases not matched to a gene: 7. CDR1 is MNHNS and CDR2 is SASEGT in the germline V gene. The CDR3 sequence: CASRHRDSTYNEQFF. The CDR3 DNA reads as TGTGCCAGCAGACACCGGGACAGCACCTACAATGAGCAGTTCTTC.

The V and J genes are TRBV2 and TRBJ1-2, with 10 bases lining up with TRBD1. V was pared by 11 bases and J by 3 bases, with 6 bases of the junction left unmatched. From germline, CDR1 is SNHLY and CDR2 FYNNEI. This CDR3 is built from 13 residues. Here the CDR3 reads CAGQGGIHYGYTF. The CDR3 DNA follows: TGTGCCGGACAGGGGGGGATTCACTATGGCTACACCTTC.

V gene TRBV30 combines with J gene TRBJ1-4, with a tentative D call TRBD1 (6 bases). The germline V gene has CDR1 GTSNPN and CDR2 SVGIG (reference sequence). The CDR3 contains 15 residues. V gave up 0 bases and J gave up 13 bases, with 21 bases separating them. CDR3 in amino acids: CAWSVLGTSTRGLFF. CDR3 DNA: TGTGCCTGGAGTGTACTAGGCACTTCGACCAGGGGACTGTTTTTT.

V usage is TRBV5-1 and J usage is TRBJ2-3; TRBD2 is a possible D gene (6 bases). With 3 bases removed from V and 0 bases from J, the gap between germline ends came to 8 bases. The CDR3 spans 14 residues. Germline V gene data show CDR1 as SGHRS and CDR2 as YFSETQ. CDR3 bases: TGCGCCAGCAGCTGGGGACTTAGCACAGATACGCAGTATTTT. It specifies CASSWGLSTDTQYF.

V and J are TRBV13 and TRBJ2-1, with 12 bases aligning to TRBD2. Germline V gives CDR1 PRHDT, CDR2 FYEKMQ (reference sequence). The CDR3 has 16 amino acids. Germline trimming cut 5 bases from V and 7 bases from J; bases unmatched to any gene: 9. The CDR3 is CASSPLTSGSGNEQFF. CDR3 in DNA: TGTGCCAGCAGCCCATTGACTAGCGGGAGTGGTAATGAGCAGTTCTTC.

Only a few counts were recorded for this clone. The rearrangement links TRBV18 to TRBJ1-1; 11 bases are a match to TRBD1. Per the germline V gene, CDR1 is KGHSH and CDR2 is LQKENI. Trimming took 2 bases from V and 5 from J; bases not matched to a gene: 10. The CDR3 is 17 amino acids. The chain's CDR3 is CASSPSFGQGAWTEAFF. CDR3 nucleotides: TGTGCCAGCTCACCATCCTTTGGACAGGGGGCATGGACTGAAGCTTTCTTT.

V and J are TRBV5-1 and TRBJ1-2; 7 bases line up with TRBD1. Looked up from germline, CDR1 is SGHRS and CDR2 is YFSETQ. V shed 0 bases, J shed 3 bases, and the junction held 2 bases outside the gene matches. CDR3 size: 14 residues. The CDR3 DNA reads TGCGCCAGCAGCTTGGAGGGACAGCACTATGGCTACACCTTC. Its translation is CASSLEGQHYGYTF.

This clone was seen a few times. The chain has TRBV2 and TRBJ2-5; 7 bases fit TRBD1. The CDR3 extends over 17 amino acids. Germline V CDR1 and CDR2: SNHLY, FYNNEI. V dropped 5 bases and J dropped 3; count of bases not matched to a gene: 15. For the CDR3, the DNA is TGTGCCAGCAGTTACACCATAACCGCCGGGACAGAAGAGACCCAGTACTTC. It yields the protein CASSYTITAGTEETQYF.

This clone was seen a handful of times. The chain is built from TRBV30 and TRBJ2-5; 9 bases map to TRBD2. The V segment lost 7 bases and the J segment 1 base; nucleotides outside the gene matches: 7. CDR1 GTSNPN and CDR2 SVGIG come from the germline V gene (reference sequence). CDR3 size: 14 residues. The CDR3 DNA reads TGTGCCTCCGCGGGGGGGAGTCTCCAAGAGACCCAGTACTTC. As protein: CASAGGSLQETQYF.

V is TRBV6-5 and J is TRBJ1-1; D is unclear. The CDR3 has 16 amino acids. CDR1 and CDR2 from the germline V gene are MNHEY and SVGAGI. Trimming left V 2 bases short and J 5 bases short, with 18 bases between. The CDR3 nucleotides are TGTGCCAGCAGTTACGGTCCATTTCTCTCGGGGACTGAAGCTTTCTTT. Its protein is CASSYGPFLSGTEAFF.

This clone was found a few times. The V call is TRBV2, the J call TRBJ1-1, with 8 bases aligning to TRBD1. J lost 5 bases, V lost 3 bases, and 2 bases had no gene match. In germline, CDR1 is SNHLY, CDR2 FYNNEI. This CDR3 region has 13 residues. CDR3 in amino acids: CASSDYRGTEAFF. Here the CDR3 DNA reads TGTGCCAGCAGTGACTACAGGGGGACTGAAGCTTTCTTT.

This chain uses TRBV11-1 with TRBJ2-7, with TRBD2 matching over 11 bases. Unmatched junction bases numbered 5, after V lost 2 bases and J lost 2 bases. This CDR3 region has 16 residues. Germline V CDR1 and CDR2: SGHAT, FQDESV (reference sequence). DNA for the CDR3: TGTGCCAGCAGCTTAAGCCTAGCGGGAGGTACCTACGAGCAGTACTTC. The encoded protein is CASSLSLAGGTYEQYF.

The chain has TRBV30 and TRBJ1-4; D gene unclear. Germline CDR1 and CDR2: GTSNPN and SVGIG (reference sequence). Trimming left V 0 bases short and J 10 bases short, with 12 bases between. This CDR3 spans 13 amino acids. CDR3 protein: CAWSVNPRGKLFF. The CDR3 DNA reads TGTGCCTGGAGTGTAAATCCGAGAGGAAAACTGTTTTTT.

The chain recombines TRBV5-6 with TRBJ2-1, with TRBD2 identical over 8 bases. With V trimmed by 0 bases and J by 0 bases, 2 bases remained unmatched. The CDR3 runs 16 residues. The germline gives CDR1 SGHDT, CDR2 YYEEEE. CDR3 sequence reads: CASSLGLATSYNEQFF. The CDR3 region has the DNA TGTGCCAGCAGCTTGGGACTAGCGACCTCCTACAATGAGCAGTTCTTC.

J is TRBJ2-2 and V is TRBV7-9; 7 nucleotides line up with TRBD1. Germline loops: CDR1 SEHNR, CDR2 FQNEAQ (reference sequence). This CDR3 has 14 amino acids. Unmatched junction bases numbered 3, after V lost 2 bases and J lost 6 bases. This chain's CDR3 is CASSLFQGAGELFF. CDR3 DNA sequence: TGTGCCAGCAGCTTATTCCAGGGGGCCGGGGAGCTGTTTTTT.

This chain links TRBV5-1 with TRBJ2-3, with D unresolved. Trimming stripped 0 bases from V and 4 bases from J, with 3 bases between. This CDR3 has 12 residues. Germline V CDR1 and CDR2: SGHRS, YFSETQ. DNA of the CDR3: TGCGCCAGCAGCTTGGCGGCAGATACGCAGTATTTT. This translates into CASSLAADTQYF.

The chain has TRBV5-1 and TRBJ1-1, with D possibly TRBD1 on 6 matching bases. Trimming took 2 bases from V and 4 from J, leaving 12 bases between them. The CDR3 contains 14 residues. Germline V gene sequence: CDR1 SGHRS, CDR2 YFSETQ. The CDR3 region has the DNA TGCGCCAGCAGCTTCGCAGGGGAAGGCACTGAAGCTTTCTTT. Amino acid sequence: CASSFAGEGTEAFF.

The CDR3 DNA is TGTGCCTGGAGTCCCGGGACATTTAGCAATCAGCCCCAGCATTTT. Amino acid sequence: CAWSPGTFSNQPQHF. The rearrangement links TRBV30 to TRBJ1-5; D possibly corresponds to TRBD1 (6 bases). The CDR3 sequence is 15 residues long. Trimming left V 2 bases short and J 0 bases short, with 11 bases between. Germline V gene sequence: CDR1 GTSNPN, CDR2 SVGIG (reference sequence).

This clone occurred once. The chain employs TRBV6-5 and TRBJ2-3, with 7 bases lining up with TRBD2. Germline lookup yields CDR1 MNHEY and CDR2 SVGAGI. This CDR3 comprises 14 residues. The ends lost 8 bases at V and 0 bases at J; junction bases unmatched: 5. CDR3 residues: CASARGVSTDTQYF. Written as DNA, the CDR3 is TGTGCCAGCGCACGGGGGGTTAGCACAGATACGCAGTATTTT.

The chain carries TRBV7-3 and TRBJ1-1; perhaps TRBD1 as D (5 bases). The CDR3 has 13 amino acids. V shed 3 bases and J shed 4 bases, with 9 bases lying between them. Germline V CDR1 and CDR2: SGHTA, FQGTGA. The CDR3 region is CASSFDRGTEAFF. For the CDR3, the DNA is TGTGCCAGCAGCTTTGACAGAGGCACTGAAGCTTTCTTT.

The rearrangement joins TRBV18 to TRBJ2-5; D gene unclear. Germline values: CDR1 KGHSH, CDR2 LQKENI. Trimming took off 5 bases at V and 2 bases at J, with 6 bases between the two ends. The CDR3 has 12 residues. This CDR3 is CASSTKQETQYF. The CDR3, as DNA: TGTGCCAGCTCAACAAAACAAGAGACCCAGTACTTC.